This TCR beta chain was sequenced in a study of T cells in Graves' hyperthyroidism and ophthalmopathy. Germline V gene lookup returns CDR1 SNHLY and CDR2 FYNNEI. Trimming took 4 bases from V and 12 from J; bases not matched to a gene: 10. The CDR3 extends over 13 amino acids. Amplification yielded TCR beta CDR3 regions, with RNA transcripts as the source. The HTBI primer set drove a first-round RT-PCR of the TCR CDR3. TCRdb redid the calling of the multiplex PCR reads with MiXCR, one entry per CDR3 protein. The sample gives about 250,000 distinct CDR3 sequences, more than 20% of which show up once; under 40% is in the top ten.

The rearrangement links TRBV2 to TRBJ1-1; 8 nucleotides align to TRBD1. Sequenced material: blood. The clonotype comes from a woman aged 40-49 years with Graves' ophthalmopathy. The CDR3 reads CASSGQGLTCPFF. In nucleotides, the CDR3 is TGTGCCAGCAGTGGACAGGGGCTGACTTGCCCTTTCTTT.